These T cell receptor beta chains were read from a single sample in a study of metastatic and nonmetastatic thyroid tumors. TCRdb re-called clones from the PCR reads using MiXCR. The profile covers about 37,000 clones, with approximately 13% appearing a single time and roughly 9.5% taken by the ten largest. What was sequenced was blood. The origin of the receptors is a female donor with papillary thyroid cancer or a benign thyroid nodule (not recorded which). Some clones in this sample may be carry-over from other donors' samples. Both conserved end residues are part of each CDR3. D genes are given only for firm matches.

v_call,d_call,cdr3_aa
TRBV29-1,-,CSVGQGSYEQYF
TRBV12-5,TRBD2,CASGSWTSWETQYF
TRBV7-2,-,CASSLRRDLPGGYNEQFF
TRBV28,-,CASSFSDKKRVAFF
TRBV4-2,TRBD1,CASSQGFDRGGNMEQFF
TRBV27,-,CASRPLRNSPLHF
TRBV2,-,CASSGERSGQYF
TRBV6-5,-,CASSYKGTDYGYTF
TRBV12-3/TRBV12-4,-,CASSSGPYNEQFF
TRBV28,TRBD2,CASTLDSGRFQETQYF
TRBV20-1,-,CSARIFIDEQYF
TRBV12-3/TRBV12-4,-,CASASSRSTDTQYF
TRBV19,-,CASTTQAKGVPGYTF
TRBV7-2,TRBD1,CASSYQGVPEAFF
TRBV6-4,-,CASKLEEKGNVQFF
TRBV5-4,-,CASSFIPRDTQYF
TRBV9,-,CASKGIGGNNEQFF
TRBV12-3/TRBV12-4,TRBD1,CASSPRTGDSPLHF
TRBV20-1,-,CSGYETDTQYF
TRBV18,-,CASSYENAQHF
TRBV18,-,CASSPSHAEGYTF
TRBV19,TRBD2,CASMGTSGRNRQFF
TRBV4-1,TRBD1,CASSQEWTGISGEQYF
TRBV12-3/TRBV12-4,-,CASSLGLVSYEQYF
TRBV27,-,CASSLGGVTEAFF
TRBV9,TRBD1,CASSGQGWGYSYTF
TRBV11-3,-,CASSGQGPVAKNIQYF
TRBV5-6,-,CASSSQAAYGYTF
TRBV27,-,CASSGTRSYEQYF
TRBV14,TRBD2,CASSLLAGDSNNEQFF
TRBV4-2,TRBD2,CASSPSQREMINEQFF
TRBV11-3,-,CASSLDDLGSSGEQYF
TRBV11-2,-,CASSLDGGQVSPLHF
TRBV9,TRBD2,CASSVAPSGYNEQFF
TRBV28,TRBD2,CASRERGEETQYF
TRBV5-5,TRBD1,CASSLAWDRNYEQYF
TRBV27,TRBD1,CTSSSRGGELFF
TRBV7-8,-,CASRVVEAGELFF
TRBV2,TRBD1,CASSPDRGPGNQPQHF
TRBV7-8,-,CASTTLVGHSTDRQYF